This TCR beta chain was observed in a study of CD8+CD57+ T cells in acquired aplastic anemia. Study results and limitations: Both patients and controls carried the same twenty-nine CD8+ CDR3 sequences.

CDR1 is MGHRA and CDR2 is YSYEKL in the germline V gene. This CDR3 has 16 amino acids. V was shortened by 0 bases and J by 1 base, with 10 bases between the two germline ends. Profiling of TCR beta VDJ combinations and CDR3 sequences used genomic DNA as template. Each CDR3 protein gets one entry after TCRdb re-called the reads with MiXCR. The table has 95,000 to 120,000 distinct CDR3 sequences, roughly 50% seen once. This clonotype was seen ten or more times. The antigen is unknown. The sample taken for sequencing was sorted CD4+, CD8+, or CD8+CD57+ T cells (not recorded which) from PBMCs. V usage is TRBV4-1 and J usage is TRBJ2-1, with D perhaps being TRBD1 or TRBD2 (5 bases each). The source of this sequence is a human donor in good health, serving as a control. CDR3 coding DNA: TGCGCCAGCAGCCAAGAGGGGGTAGATTCCTACAATGAGCAGTTCTTC. Protein sequence: CASSQEGVDSYNEQFF.